The next 16 T cell receptor beta chains were all read from a single sample in a study of shared clonotypes between healthy human individuals. Here immunoSEQ multiplex PCR was the method, and the copy in TCRdb shows in-frame clones only, minus some. The sample lists some 2 million clones; about 94% were seen once. Naive CD8 isolation took CD45RO-negative cells positively selected for CCR7 and excluded terminally differentiated effector memory CD45RA+ cells. The specimen was naive CD8+ T cells sorted from blood. Receptors originate from a man aged 18 to 29 in good health.

A remark on this clone: Other DNA sequences within the sample encode an identical CDR3. V usage is TRBV7-9 and J usage is TRBJ2-7, with D tentatively TRBD2 (5 bases). V was cut by 2 bases and J by 3 bases, with 8 bases left in between. The CDR3 has 13 residues. CDR1 SEHNR and CDR2 FQNEAQ come from the germline V gene (reference sequence). The chain's CDR3 is CASSLLAGYEQYF. The DNA for the CDR3 is TGTGCCAGCAGCTTATTGGCGGGCTACGAGCAGTACTTC.

The rearrangement links TRBV14 to TRBJ2-1; perhaps D is TRBD1 or TRBD2 (6 bases each). Germline assignment: CDR1 SGHDN and CDR2 FVKESK. V shed 5 bases and J shed 2 bases, with 7 bases lying between them. The CDR3 has 13 amino acids. The CDR3 bases are TGTGCCAGCAGCGGGGGGCCCTACAATGAGCAGTTCTTC. Translating it yields CASSGGPYNEQFF.

This clone was detected once. The chain uses TRBV7-9 and TRBJ2-5; 9 bases match TRBD1. This CDR3 contains 15 residues. Germline CDR1 reads SEHNR; CDR2 reads FQNEAQ (reference sequence). V was clipped by 3 bases and J by 0 bases; unmatched bases: 2. DNA of the CDR3: TGTGCCAGCAGCTTGACAGGGGGGGACCAAGAGACCCAGTACTTC. Amino acids: CASSLTGGDQETQYF.

V gene TRBV6-6 combines with J gene TRBJ1-1; D is possibly TRBD1 (5 bases). The CDR3 contains 14 residues. Germline CDR1 is MNHNY and CDR2 is SVGAGI (reference sequence). Trimming cost V 6 bases and J 0 bases, with 11 bases left between them. CDR3: CASSTGQMNTEAFF. The DNA of the CDR3 is TGTGCCAGCAGCACAGGACAAATGAACACTGAAGCTTTCTTT.

The J gene is TRBJ1-2, the V gene TRBV28; TRBD1 might be the D (5 bases). The CDR3 sequence is 11 residues long. The germline V and J ends were trimmed by 8 bases and 7 bases, with 11 bases remaining between them. CDR1 is MDHEN and CDR2 is SYDVKM in the germline V gene. This CDR3 reads CASAGFRGYTF. The CDR3, as DNA: TGTGCCAGCGCAGGGTTTCGTGGCTACACCTTC.

The chain uses TRBV6-5 and TRBJ2-3; TRBD2 agrees at 9 bases. Unmatched junction bases numbered 2, after V lost 2 bases and J lost 2 bases. This CDR3 region has 15 residues. Per the germline V gene, CDR1 is MNHEY and CDR2 is SVGAGI. CDR3 sequence (DNA): TGTGCCAGCAGTTACGGGACTAGCTCCACAGATACGCAGTATTTT. Translation gives CASSYGTSSTDTQYF.

The rearrangement links TRBV10-3 to TRBJ2-7, with D perhaps matching TRBD1 or TRBD2 (5 bases each). With 2 bases removed from V and 7 bases from J, the gap between germline ends came to 21 bases. This CDR3 is built from 16 residues. The germline gives CDR1 ENHRY, CDR2 SYGVKD. CDR3 region: CAISENPPGRGEEQYF. The CDR3 nucleotides read TGTGCCATCAGTGAGAATCCTCCAGGAAGGGGAGAAGAGCAGTACTTC.

V usage is TRBV10-2 and J usage is TRBJ2-1; 7 bases align to TRBD2. Looked up from germline, CDR1 is WSHSY and CDR2 is SAAADI. The CDR3 runs to 15 residues. V lost 5 bases, J lost 5 bases, and 9 bases stayed unmatched. Written as DNA, the CDR3 is TGCGCCAGCAGTCGCCTCGCGGGGGTGAACAATGAGCAGTTCTTC. This translates into CASSRLAGVNNEQFF.

This chain joins TRBV13 and TRBJ2-7, with 14 bases identical to TRBD2. The germline V gene has CDR1 PRHDT and CDR2 FYEKMQ (reference sequence). Unmatched junction bases numbered 2, after V lost 5 bases and J lost 2 bases. The CDR3 sequence is 15 residues long. The CDR3 DNA is TGTGCCAGCAGCCAGGGACTAGCGGGGGCCTACGAGCAGTACTTC. Its protein product is CASSQGLAGAYEQYF.

The V gene is TRBV28, the J gene TRBJ1-5, with D hard to call. This CDR3 comprises 14 residues. Trimming took 3 bases from V and 1 from J, leaving 7 bases between them. Germline-derived CDR1 and CDR2 are MDHEN and SYDVKM. CDR3 coding DNA: TGTGCCAGCAGTTTTTTAGGGAGCAATCAGCCCCAGCATTTT. Encoded protein: CASSFLGSNQPQHF. The variable domain in full, completed from reference TRBV28 and TRBJ1-5, reads DVKVTQSSRYLVKRTGEKVFLECVQDMDHENMFWYRQDPGLGLRLIYFSYDVKMKEKGDIPEGYSVSREKKERFSLILESASTNQTSMYLCASSFLGSNQPQHFGDGTRLSIL.

The gene calls are TRBV5-1 and TRBJ2-7, with 10 bases that match TRBD2. The length of the CDR3 is 16 residues. V was pared by 2 bases and J by 1 base, with 6 bases of the junction left unmatched. CDR1 and CDR2 (germline): SGHRS, YFSETQ. CDR3 amino acids: CASSLELAGPSYEQYF. CDR3 DNA: TGCGCCAGCAGCTTAGAACTAGCGGGACCTTCCTACGAGCAGTACTTC.

This clone was detected once. This rearrangement joins TRBV6-6 to TRBJ1-1; D remains ambiguous. Trimming removed 2 bases at V and 7 bases at J, with 11 bases between. Germline V gene data show CDR1 as MNHNY and CDR2 as SVGAGI (reference sequence). The CDR3 spans 13 residues. The CDR3 loop reads CASSYARVREAFF. The CDR3 nucleotides read TGTGCCAGCAGTTACGCGAGGGTCCGTGAAGCTTTCTTT.

Comments on this clone: This specimen includes other DNA sequences encoding the same CDR3. The chain employs TRBV19 and TRBJ1-1; no definite D call. This CDR3 is built from 13 residues. The germline V gene has CDR1 LNHDA and CDR2 SQIVND (reference sequence). V lost 0 bases, J lost 4 bases, and 6 bases lay in between. CDR3 sequence reads: CASSIDLSTEAFF. CDR3 bases: TGTGCCAGTAGTATAGATCTTAGCACTGAAGCTTTCTTT.

The chain couples TRBV6-5 to TRBJ2-7; a possible D gene is TRBD2 (5 bases). Deletions cut 0 bases from V and 2 bases from J, with 11 bases between. Germline loops: CDR1 MNHEY, CDR2 SVGAGI. The CDR3 totals 15 residues. The CDR3 coding sequence is TGTGCCAGCAGTTACTCCCCATTGAGGGCCTACGAGCAGTACTTC. Protein product: CASSYSPLRAYEQYF.

J is TRBJ1-2 and V is TRBV11-2, with D possibly being TRBD1 (6 bases). Germline V gene data show CDR1 as SGHAT and CDR2 as FQNNGV. The CDR3 is 13 amino acids. V lost 4 bases to trimming and J lost 6 bases, with 12 bases between them. This CDR3 reads CASSSDSVDGYTF. The CDR3 DNA sequence: TGTGCCAGCAGCTCGGACAGCGTGGATGGCTACACCTTC.

The chain links TRBV19 to TRBJ1-5; D gene uncertain. The V end was cut by 0 bases, the J end by 4 bases, with 10 bases between. CDR3 length: 15 amino acids. Per the germline V gene, CDR1 is LNHDA and CDR2 is SQIVND (reference sequence). The CDR3 protein is CASSIEVQGNQPQHF. CDR3 in DNA: TGTGCCAGTAGTATAGAGGTCCAAGGGAATCAGCCCCAGCATTTT.